This entry lists 13 T cell receptor beta chains sequenced from one sample in a study of spatial heterogeneity in lung cancer. Specified time point: sample taken at primary tumor resection. Sequencing covered unsorted whole RNA taken from tumor, nontumor lung or frozen PBMC. TCRdb passed the 5' RACE reads through MiXCR, listing each CDR3 protein once. The sample yields 28,000 or so distinct CDR3 sequences, 9.5% to 15% seen once. The sample consisted of PBMCs, taken at surgery. All receptors come from a female donor with early-stage non-small cell lung cancer.

This chain uses TRBV4-1 with TRBJ2-3; the D gene is possibly TRBD2 (6 bases). There are 12 residues in the CDR3. The germline V gene has CDR1 MGHRA and CDR2 YSYEKL. Trimming removed 7 bases at V and 12 bases at J, with 17 bases between. DNA for the CDR3: TGCGCCAGCAACCAGGAAGCCGGGAGACAGTATTTT. It is translated as CASNQEAGRQYF.

This clonotype was found many times. This chain joins TRBV28 and TRBJ2-7, with TRBD2 matching 8 bases. The V gene's germline CDR1 is MDHEN and CDR2 SYDVKM. This CDR3 has 19 residues. J was trimmed by 1 base and V by 5 bases; bases with no gene match: 19. The CDR3 spells CASSLSIVSGTSGSYEQYF. The CDR3 DNA sequence: TGTGCCAGCAGTCTCTCGATTGTTAGCGGGACATCGGGTTCCTACGAGCAGTACTTC.

In the case of this clonotype: A read error is possible here, since a much larger clone lies one base away. J is TRBJ2-2 and V is TRBV19, with D unresolved. This CDR3 has 13 residues. The germline V gene has CDR1 LNHDA and CDR2 SQIVND (reference sequence). Trimming left V 4 bases short and J 6 bases short, with 9 bases between. The CDR3 protein is CASSSNLPGELFF. The CDR3 coding sequence is TGTGCCAGTAGTAGTAATCTCCCCGGGGAGCTGTTTTTT.

As for this clonotype: One end of the junction is discordant with germline, which a read error may explain. The rearrangement links TRBV7-7 to TRBJ2-3; TRBD2 agrees at 14 bases. Germline CDR1 reads SSHAT; CDR2 reads FNYEAQ (reference sequence). The CDR3 spans 18 residues. CDR3: CASRYRTSGRTSTDTQYF. CDR3 in DNA: TGTGCTAGCAGGTACCGGACTAGCGGGAGGACTAGCACAGATACGCAGTATTTT.

This clonotype was counted at least ten times. The chain couples TRBV3-1 to TRBJ1-2; 9 bases agree with TRBD1. Germline V gives CDR1 LGHDT, CDR2 YNNKEL (reference sequence). The CDR3 loop spans 17 amino acids. J was trimmed by 7 bases and V by 0 bases; bases with no gene match: 12. The CDR3 coding sequence is TGTGCCAGCAGCCAAGATTTCGGGAACAGGGGGCGTCTTGGCTACACCTTC. Residues: CASSQDFGNRGRLGYTF.

This clonotype was counted between two and nine times. This chain joins TRBV27 and TRBJ1-3; D is unclear. With 5 bases removed from V and 0 bases from J, the gap between germline ends came to 5 bases. The germline CDR1 and CDR2 sequences are MNHEY and SMNVEV (reference sequence). This CDR3 region has 13 residues. DNA of the CDR3: TGTGCCAGCAGTCTTCTCTCTGGAAACACCATATATTTT. It is translated as CASSLLSGNTIYF.

The chain employs TRBV7-9 and TRBJ2-1; weak D call: TRBD2 (6 bases). CDR3 length: 13 amino acids. Germline CDR1 is SEHNR and CDR2 is FQNEAQ (reference sequence). Trimming cost V 5 bases and J 11 bases, with 16 bases left between them. CDR3 in DNA: TGTGCCAGCAGCACGCGGGACTTCCTTCAGCAGTTCTTC. The encoded protein is CASSTRDFLQQFF.

In this sample, this clonotype turned up many times. The chain links TRBV7-2 to TRBJ2-1, with 9 positions matching TRBD2. V was clipped by 5 bases and J by 6 bases; unmatched bases: 11. CDR1 is SGHTA and CDR2 is FQGNSA in the germline V gene. This CDR3 comprises 16 residues. The CDR3 DNA is TGTGCCAGCAGCCCAATGGCGGGACTAGCTTCCAATGAGCAGTTCTTC. It translates to CASSPMAGLASNEQFF.

This clonotype was counted ten times or more. A junction boundary mismatches the germline segment, possibly from a read error. The DNA of the CDR3 is TGTGCCAGCAGTCGGGACAGGGGGGAAGTTTTCTTT. Translated: CASSRDRGEVFF. This chain links TRBV12-3 or TRBV12-4 with TRBJ1-1; 11 bases map to TRBD1. This CDR3 comprises 12 residues.

This clonotype was found many times. V is TRBV25-1 and J is TRBJ2-5; TRBD2 aligns across 7 bases. CDR1 and CDR2 (germline): MGHDK, SYGVNS. There are 12 residues in the CDR3. V lost 11 bases, J lost 1 base, and 4 bases stayed unmatched. The CDR3 DNA sequence: TGTGCCGAGGGGACTATCCAAGAGACCCAGTACTTC. Amino acid sequence: CAEGTIQETQYF.

V is TRBV20-1 and J is TRBJ1-1, with 8 bases fitting TRBD1. The CDR3 has 14 amino acids. Germline V gene sequence: CDR1 DFQATT, CDR2 SNEGSKA (reference sequence). J gave up 4 bases and V 5 bases, and 9 bases lay outside the gene matches. The CDR3 reads CSALPGGVGTEAFF. The CDR3, as DNA: TGCAGTGCTCTACCAGGGGGCGTGGGCACTGAAGCTTTCTTT.

The V and J genes are TRBV21-1 and TRBJ2-2. TRBV21-1 has pseudogene status. This CDR3 is 13 amino acids long. CDR3 bases: TGTGCCAGCAGCAAAGACGGCCGCCGGGGAGCTGTTTTT. Translating it yields CASSKDGRRGAVF.

V usage is TRBV20-1 and J usage is TRBJ2-1; TRBD2 aligns across 7 bases. CDR3 length: 12 amino acids. From germline, CDR1 is DFQATT and CDR2 SNEGSKA (reference sequence). The V gene end was trimmed by 0 bases and the J gene end by 7 bases; junction bases not matched to a gene: 0. CDR3 sequence (DNA): TGCAGTGCTAGAGAGCGGGAGAATGAGCAGTTCTTC. Protein sequence: CSARERENEQFF.